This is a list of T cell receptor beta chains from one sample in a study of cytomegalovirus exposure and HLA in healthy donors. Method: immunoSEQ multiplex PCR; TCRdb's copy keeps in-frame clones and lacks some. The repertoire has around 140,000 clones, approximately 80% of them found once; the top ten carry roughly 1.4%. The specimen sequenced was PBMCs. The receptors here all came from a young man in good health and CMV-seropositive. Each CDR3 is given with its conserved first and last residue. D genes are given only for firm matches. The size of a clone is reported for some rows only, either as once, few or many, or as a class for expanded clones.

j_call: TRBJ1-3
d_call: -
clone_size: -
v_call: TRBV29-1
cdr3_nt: TGCAGCGTCCGCGGCAAGGGAAACACCATATATTTT
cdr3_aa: CSVRGKGNTIYF

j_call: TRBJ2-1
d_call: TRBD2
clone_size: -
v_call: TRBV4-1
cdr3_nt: TGCGCCAGCAGCCAAGTTTCCGGGACTAGCGGTTACAATGAGCAGTTCTTC
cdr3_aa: CASSQVSGTSGYNEQFF

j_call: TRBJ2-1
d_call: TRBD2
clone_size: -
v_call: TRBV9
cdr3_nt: TGTGCCAGCAGCACCCGACAAGCGGGGGCCTTCAATGAGCAGTTCTTC
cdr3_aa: CASSTRQAGAFNEQFF

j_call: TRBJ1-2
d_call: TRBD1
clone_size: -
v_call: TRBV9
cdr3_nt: TGTGCCAGCAGCACCCGAGGACAGGGTGGTGGCTACACCTTC
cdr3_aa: CASSTRGQGGGYTF

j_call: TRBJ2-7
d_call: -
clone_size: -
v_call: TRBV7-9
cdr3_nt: TGTTCCAGCAGCCAGGACTCATGGTCCTACGAGCAGTACTTC
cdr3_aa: CSSSQDSWSYEQYF

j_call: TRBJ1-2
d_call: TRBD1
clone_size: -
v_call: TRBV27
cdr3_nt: TGTGCCAGCAGGGGACAGGGGGTACTCTATGGCTACACCTTC
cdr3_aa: CASRGQGVLYGYTF

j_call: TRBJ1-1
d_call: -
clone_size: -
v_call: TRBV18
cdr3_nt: TGTGCCAGCTCACCAGATACCGGGTCGACTACTGAAGCTTTCTTT
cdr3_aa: CASSPDTGSTTEAFF

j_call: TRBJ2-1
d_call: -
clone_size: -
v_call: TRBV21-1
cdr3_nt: TGTGCCAGCAGCAAAAGACCCCGGGGAAGCTCCTACAATGAGCAGTTCTTC
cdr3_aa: CASSKRPRGSSYNEQFF

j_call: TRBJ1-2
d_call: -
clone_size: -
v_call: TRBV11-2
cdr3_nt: TGTGCCAGCAGCTTAGGGCACCACCCATATGGCTACACCTTC
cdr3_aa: CASSLGHHPYGYTF

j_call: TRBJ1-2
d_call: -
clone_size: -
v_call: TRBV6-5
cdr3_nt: TGTGCCAGCAGTTACTTTGACAGTACTGGCTACACCTTC
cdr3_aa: CASSYFDSTGYTF

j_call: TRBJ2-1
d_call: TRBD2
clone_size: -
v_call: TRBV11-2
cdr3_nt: TGTGCCAGCAGCTCTCGACTAGCGGTGTACAATGAGCAGTTCTTC
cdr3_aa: CASSSRLAVYNEQFF

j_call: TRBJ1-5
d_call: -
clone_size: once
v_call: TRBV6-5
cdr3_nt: TGTGCCGCCAGAGGTGATCAGCCCCAGCATTTT
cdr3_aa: CAARGDQPQHF

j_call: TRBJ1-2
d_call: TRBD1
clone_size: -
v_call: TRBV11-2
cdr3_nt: TGTGCCAGCAGCCTGTTACAGGGGGCGGATGGCTACACCTTC
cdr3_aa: CASSLLQGADGYTF

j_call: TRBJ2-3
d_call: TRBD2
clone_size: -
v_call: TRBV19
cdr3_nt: TGTGCCAGTAGTAGGACTAGCGGGGCGCGCGGTACGCAGTATTTT
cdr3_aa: CASSRTSGARGTQYF

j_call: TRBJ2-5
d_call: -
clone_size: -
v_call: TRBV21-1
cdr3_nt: -
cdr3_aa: CASSKVATGAHQETQYF

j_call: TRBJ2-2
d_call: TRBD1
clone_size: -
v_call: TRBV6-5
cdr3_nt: TGTGCCAGCAGTTACTTCGGACAGGTCGGGGAGCTGTTTTTT
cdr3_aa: CASSYFGQVGELFF

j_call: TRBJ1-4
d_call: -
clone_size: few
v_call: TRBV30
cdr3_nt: TGTGCCTGGAGTGTTCAGGGGGAAAAACTGTTTTTT
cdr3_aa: CAWSVQGEKLFF

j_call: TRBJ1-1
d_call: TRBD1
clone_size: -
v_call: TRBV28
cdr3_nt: TGTGCCATCCAGGGGGCTGTTCAGTCGACTGAAGCTTTCTTT
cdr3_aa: CAIQGAVQSTEAFF